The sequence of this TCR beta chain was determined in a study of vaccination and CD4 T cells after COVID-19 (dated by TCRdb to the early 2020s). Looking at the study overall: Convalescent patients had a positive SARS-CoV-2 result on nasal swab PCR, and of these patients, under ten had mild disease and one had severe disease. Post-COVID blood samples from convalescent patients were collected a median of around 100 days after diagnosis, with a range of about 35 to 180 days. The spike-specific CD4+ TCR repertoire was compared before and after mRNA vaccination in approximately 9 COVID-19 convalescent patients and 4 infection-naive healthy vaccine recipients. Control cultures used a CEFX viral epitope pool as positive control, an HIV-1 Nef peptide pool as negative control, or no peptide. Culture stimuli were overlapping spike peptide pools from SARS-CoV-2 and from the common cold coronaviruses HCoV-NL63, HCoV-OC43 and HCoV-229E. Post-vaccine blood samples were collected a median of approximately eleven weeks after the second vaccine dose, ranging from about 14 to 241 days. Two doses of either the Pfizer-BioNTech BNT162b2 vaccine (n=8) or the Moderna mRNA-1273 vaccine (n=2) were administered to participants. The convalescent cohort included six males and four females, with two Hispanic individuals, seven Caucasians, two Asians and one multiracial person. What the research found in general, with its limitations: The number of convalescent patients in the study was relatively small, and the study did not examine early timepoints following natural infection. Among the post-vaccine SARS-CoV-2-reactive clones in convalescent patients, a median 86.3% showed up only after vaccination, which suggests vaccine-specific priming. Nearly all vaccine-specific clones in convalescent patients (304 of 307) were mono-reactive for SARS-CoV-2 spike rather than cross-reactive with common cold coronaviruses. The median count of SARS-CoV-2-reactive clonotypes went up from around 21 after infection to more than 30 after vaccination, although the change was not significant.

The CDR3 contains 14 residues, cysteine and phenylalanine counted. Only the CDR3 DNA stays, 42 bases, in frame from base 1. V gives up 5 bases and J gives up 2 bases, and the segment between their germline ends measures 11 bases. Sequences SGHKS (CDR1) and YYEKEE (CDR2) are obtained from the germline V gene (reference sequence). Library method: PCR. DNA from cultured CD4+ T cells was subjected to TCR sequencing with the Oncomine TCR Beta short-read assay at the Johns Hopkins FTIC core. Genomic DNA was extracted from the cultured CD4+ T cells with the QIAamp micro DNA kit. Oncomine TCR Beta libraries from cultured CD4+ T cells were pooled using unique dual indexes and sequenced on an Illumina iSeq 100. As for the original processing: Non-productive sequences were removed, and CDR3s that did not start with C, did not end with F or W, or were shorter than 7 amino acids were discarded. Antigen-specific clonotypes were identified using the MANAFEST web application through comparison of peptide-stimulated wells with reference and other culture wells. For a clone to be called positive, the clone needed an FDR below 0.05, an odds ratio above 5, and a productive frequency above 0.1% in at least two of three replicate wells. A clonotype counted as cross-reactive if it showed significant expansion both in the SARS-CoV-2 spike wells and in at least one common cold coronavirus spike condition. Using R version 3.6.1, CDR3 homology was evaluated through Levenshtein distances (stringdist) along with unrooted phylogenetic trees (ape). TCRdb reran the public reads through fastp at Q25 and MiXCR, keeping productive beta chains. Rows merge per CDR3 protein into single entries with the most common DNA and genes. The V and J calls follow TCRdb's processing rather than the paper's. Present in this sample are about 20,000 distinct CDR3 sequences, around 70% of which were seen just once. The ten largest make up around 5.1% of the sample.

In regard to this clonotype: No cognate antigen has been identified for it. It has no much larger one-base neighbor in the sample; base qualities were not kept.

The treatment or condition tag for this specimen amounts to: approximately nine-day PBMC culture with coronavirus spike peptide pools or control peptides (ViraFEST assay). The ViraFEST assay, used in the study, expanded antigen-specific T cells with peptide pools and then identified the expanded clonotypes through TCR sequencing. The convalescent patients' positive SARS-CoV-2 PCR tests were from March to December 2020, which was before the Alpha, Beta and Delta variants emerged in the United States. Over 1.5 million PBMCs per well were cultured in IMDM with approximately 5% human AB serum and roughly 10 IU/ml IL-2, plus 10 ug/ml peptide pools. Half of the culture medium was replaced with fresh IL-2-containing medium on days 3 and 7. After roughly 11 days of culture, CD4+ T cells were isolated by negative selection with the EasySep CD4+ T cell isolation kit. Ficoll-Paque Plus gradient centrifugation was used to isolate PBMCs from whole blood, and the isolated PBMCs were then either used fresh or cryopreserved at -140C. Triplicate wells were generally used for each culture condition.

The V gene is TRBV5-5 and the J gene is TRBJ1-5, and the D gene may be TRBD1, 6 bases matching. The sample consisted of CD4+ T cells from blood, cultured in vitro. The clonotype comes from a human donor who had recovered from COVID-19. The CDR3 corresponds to CASRPGGGNQPQHF. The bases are TGTGCCAGCAGACCGGGGGGCGGCAATCAGCCCCAGCATTTT.